This TCR beta chain comes out of a study of T cells in Graves' hyperthyroidism and ophthalmopathy. Many counts were recorded for this clonotype. Its antigen remains unidentified. Study-level points and caveats: Most clonotypes expanded in the thyroid (above 0.001) were also present in blood.

RNA transcripts yielded amplified TCR beta CDR3 regions. Primed by the HTBI set, a first-round RT-PCR was run on the TCR CDR3. TCRdb ran MiXCR on the multiplex PCR reads and lists one entry per CDR3 protein. The sample has around 340,000 distinct CDR3 sequences, about 15% seen once. Patients aged 18 to 65 had newly diagnosed hyperthyroidism of under 2 months' duration. In making diagnoses, clinical symptoms, serum thyroxine and TRAb, thyroid ultrasound and orbital computed tomography were all used. Germline V gives CDR1 DFQATT, CDR2 SNEGSKA (reference sequence). This CDR3 contains 14 residues. The ends were cut back, 0 bases at V and 3 bases at J, with 11 bases in the middle.

The sample consisted of blood. This TCR came from a woman aged 25 to 45 with Graves' hyperthyroidism that later progressed to Graves' ophthalmopathy. This chain links TRBV20-1 with TRBJ1-1; D unclear. Here the CDR3 DNA reads TGCAGTGCTAGAGATCTGGAGTCGCACACTGAAGCTTTCTTT. Its protein product is CSARDLESHTEAFF.